The 24 T cell receptor beta chains listed next were all sequenced from one sample in a study of OX40 agonist ivuxolimab in advanced cancers. Sequencing used immunoSEQ multiplex PCR; TCRdb keeps in-frame clones, though not all of them. The sample lists around 70,000 clones, over 75% occurring once. The source material was CD4+ or CD8+ T cells sorted from blood, sampled in a trial of the OX40 agonist ivuxolimab. Source of these receptors: an adult with an advanced solid tumor such as melanoma, head and neck, liver or kidney cancer.

The chain uses TRBV28 and TRBJ1-6; TRBD1 aligns across 7 bases. Trimming took 5 bases from V and 9 from J; bases not matched to a gene: 13. CDR1 and CDR2 from the germline V gene are MDHEN and SYDVKM. The CDR3 contains 16 residues. This CDR3 is CASSRWARGVVSPLHF. The CDR3 nucleotides read TGTGCCAGCAGTCGATGGGCCAGGGGGGTAGTTTCACCCCTCCACTTT.

The rearrangement uses TRBV28 and TRBJ1-2, with 11 bases that match TRBD1. With V trimmed by 6 bases and J by 4 bases, 7 bases remained unmatched. The CDR3 has 15 amino acids. The V gene's germline CDR1 is MDHEN and CDR2 SYDVKM. The chain's CDR3 is CASRPPDRGPYGYTF. Here the CDR3 DNA reads TGTGCCAGCAGACCACCGGACAGGGGGCCCTATGGCTACACCTTC.

In its sample, this clone was seen once. V is TRBV2 and J is TRBJ2-1; D is possibly TRBD1 or TRBD2 (5 bases each). Trimming left V 3 bases short and J 9 bases short, with 18 bases between. CDR1 is SNHLY and CDR2 is FYNNEI in the germline V gene. CDR3 length: 15 amino acids. The CDR3 region has the DNA TGTGCCAGCAGTGATCGGGGTACAGGCCCGGGTGAGCAGTTCTTC. It encodes CASSDRGTGPGEQFF. Filled out from reference TRBV2 and TRBJ2-1, the complete variable domain reads EPEVTQTPSHQVTQMGQEVILRCVPISNHLYFYWYRQILGQKVEFLVSFYNNEISEKSEIFDDQFSVERPDGSNFTLKIRSTKLEDSAMYFCASSDRGTGPGEQFFGPGTRLTVL.

The V call is TRBV7-2, the J call TRBJ2-5; TRBD2 agrees at 8 bases. V lost 3 bases to trimming and J lost 4 bases; unmatched junction nucleotides: 7. The CDR3 covers 15 residues. Germline V lookup: CDR1 SGHTA, CDR2 FQGNSA. The CDR3 here is CASSLDGRAGETQYF. CDR3 sequence (DNA): TGTGCCAGCAGCTTGGACGGGAGGGCCGGAGAGACCCAGTACTTC.

The rearrangement links TRBV29-1 to TRBJ2-3; TRBD1 matches at 8 bases. Germline V gene sequence: CDR1 SQVTM, CDR2 ANQGSEA. The CDR3 runs 15 residues. The ends lost 4 bases at V and 5 bases at J; junction bases unmatched: 11. The CDR3 nucleotides are TGCAGCGTTGGAAGGACAGGGTCCCAGGGAGATACGCAGTATTTT. This translates into CSVGRTGSQGDTQYF.

This chain joins TRBV21-1 and TRBJ1-1. TRBV21-1 is termed a pseudogene. The CDR3 is made up of 19 amino acids. Here the CDR3 reads CASNLGDGLRRTPRGEAFF. The CDR3 DNA reads TGTGCCAGCAACCTAGGGGACGGCCTTAGACGAACTCCTAGGGGTGAAGCTTTCTTT.

As regards this clone: Other nucleotide sequences in the sample specify the same CDR3. The chain joins TRBV5-1 to TRBJ2-2, with TRBD1 matching over 8 bases. Germline-derived CDR1 and CDR2 are SGHRS and YFSETQ. V lost 4 bases and J lost 8; bases outside the gene matches: 4. This CDR3 has 13 amino acids. The CDR3 loop is CASSPQGAGELFF. In DNA, the CDR3 is TGCGCCAGCAGCCCCCAGGGGGCGGGGGAGCTGTTTTTT.

This clone was counted a few times. The V gene is TRBV30, the J gene TRBJ1-1; no reliable D call. CDR3 length: 14 amino acids. Germline V CDR1 and CDR2: GTSNPN, SVGIG (reference sequence). V was clipped by 0 bases and J by 7 bases, with 15 bases between them. The CDR3 spells CAWSVRTPGFEAFF. CDR3 DNA sequence: TGTGCCTGGAGTGTACGGACCCCAGGCTTTGAAGCTTTCTTT.

The chain carries TRBV4-2 and TRBJ2-7; D is tentatively TRBD1 or TRBD2 (5 bases each). Trimming took 4 bases from V and 1 from J, leaving 17 bases between them. There are 16 residues in the CDR3. The germline gives CDR1 LGHNA, CDR2 YNFKEQ. In DNA form, the CDR3 reads TGTGCCAGCAGCCTAGCAGGGACGGCCATTTCCTACGAGCAGTACTTC. Protein: CASSLAGTAISYEQYF.

A few counts support this clone. The V and J genes are TRBV7-9 and TRBJ1-6, with D tentatively TRBD1 (5 bases). In germline, CDR1 is SEHNR, CDR2 FQNEAQ (reference sequence). The CDR3 spans 13 residues. V was clipped by 5 bases and J by 8 bases, with 10 bases between them. The CDR3 DNA is TGTGCCAGCAGCCAAATGGGGGATTCACCCCTCCACTTT. Protein sequence: CASSQMGDSPLHF. Filled out from reference TRBV7-9 and TRBJ1-6, the complete variable domain reads DTGVSQNPRHKITKRGQNVTFRCDPISEHNRLYWYRQTLGQGPEFLTYFQNEAQLEKSRLLSDRFSAERPKGSFSTLEIQRTEQGDSAMYLCASSQMGDSPLHFGNGTRLTVT.

This clone was seen only once. The V call is TRBV6-1, the J call TRBJ2-3; the match to TRBD1 covers 7 bases. J was trimmed by 4 bases and V by 2 bases; bases with no gene match: 21. This CDR3 comprises 20 residues. Germline CDR1 reads MNHNS; CDR2 reads SASEGT. CDR3 region: CASSEIRHRGPQFGSDTQYF. DNA for the CDR3: TGTGCCAGCAGTGAAATTAGGCACAGGGGCCCCCAATTCGGGTCAGATACGCAGTATTTT.

This clone appeared once. The gene calls are TRBV6-7 and TRBJ1-5, with D tentatively TRBD1 (5 bases). TRBV6-7 is an ORF, with its function uncertain. The V end was cut by 2 bases, the J end by 7 bases, with 15 bases between. The CDR3 consists of 15 residues. The CDR3 DNA sequence: TGTGCCAGCAGTTACGGGGCACCTAGAGGGCAGCCCCAGCATTTT. Protein sequence: CASSYGAPRGQPQHF.

In this sample, this clone turned up a few times. The chain carries TRBV4-2 and TRBJ2-2; D is uncertain. CDR1 is LGHNA, CDR2 YNFKEQ, per germline. The CDR3 length is 14 residues. V lost 4 bases and J 5 bases, leaving 11 bases between the germline ends. CDR3: CASSPLPGTGELFF. CDR3 nucleotide sequence: TGTGCCAGCAGCCCGTTACCCGGAACCGGGGAGCTGTTTTTT.

The chain links TRBV7-9 to TRBJ1-3, with D hard to call. Trimming took off 2 bases at V and 1 base at J, with 12 bases between the two ends. In germline, CDR1 is SEHNR, CDR2 FQNEAQ (reference sequence). CDR3 length: 16 residues. The CDR3 DNA follows: TGTGCCAGCAGCTTAAGGCAGACTCTATCTGGAAACACCATATATTTT. Protein sequence: CASSLRQTLSGNTIYF.

This clone has only one observation. The chain has TRBV7-2 and TRBJ2-7; 9 bases fit TRBD2. Per germline, CDR1 SGHTA and CDR2 FQGNSA. The CDR3 is 17 residues long. Losses at the gene ends were 5 bases for V and 4 bases for J; bases not matched to a gene: 15. In DNA, the CDR3 is TGTGCCAGCAGCCTAACGGTGGGCGGGAGGGCCTCGTACGAGCAGTACTTC. It codes for CASSLTVGGRASYEQYF.

The genes are TRBV18 and TRBJ2-1; D is uncertain. The V end was cut by 4 bases, the J end by 9 bases, with 13 bases between. Germline V gene sequence: CDR1 KGHSH, CDR2 LQKENI. This CDR3 comprises 13 residues. CDR3 sequence: CASSQNLESEQFF. Here the CDR3 DNA reads TGTGCCAGCTCACAAAATCTGGAGTCTGAGCAGTTCTTC.

The chain has TRBV10-3 and TRBJ2-7; D is perhaps TRBD1 or TRBD2 (5 bases each). Germline CDR1 and CDR2: ENHRY and SYGVKD. V dropped 6 bases and J dropped 1 base, with 10 bases sitting between them. The CDR3 sequence is 13 residues long. CDR3 sequence reads: CAIRPGTSYEQYF. CDR3 nucleotides: TGTGCCATCAGACCCGGGACGTCCTACGAGCAGTACTTC.

The chain joins TRBV6-6 to TRBJ1-5; a weak D match, TRBD1 (6 bases). Trimming took 4 bases from V and 6 from J, leaving 10 bases between them. Germline values: CDR1 MNHNY, CDR2 SVGAGI (reference sequence). There are 13 residues in the CDR3. The CDR3 nucleotides are TGTGCCAGCAGTTCTACAGGGACTCAGCCCCAGCATTTT. This encodes CASSSTGTQPQHF.

V and J are TRBV10-2 and TRBJ2-7; TRBD2 matches at 8 bases. Germline V gene data show CDR1 as WSHSY and CDR2 as SAAADI. The CDR3 spans 13 residues. V lost 4 bases to trimming and J lost 4 bases; unmatched junction nucleotides: 3. The CDR3 DNA follows: TGCGCCAGCAGTGGGGGGACTAGTTACGAGCAGTACTTC. It translates to CASSGGTSYEQYF.

This chain uses TRBV11-3 with TRBJ1-1; 9 bases agree with TRBD1. Germline V gives CDR1 SGHNT, CDR2 YENEEA. CDR3 size: 16 residues. V was pared by 5 bases and J by 7 bases, with 14 bases of the junction left unmatched. The CDR3 protein is CASSQDSGQGRVEAFF. The CDR3 coding sequence is TGTGCCAGCAGCCAAGATAGCGGACAGGGGAGGGTTGAAGCTTTCTTT.

CDR3 sequence: CASSARRDRGRPWEKLFF. CDR3 nucleotide sequence: TGTGCCAGCAGTGCTCGCCGGGACAGGGGGCGTCCCTGGGAAAAACTGTTTTTT. V gene TRBV6-1 combines with J gene TRBJ1-4; 12 bases map to TRBD1. The CDR3 runs 18 residues. Losses at the gene ends were 4 bases for V and 8 bases for J; bases not matched to a gene: 14. Germline CDR1 reads MNHNS; CDR2 reads SASEGT.

This clone was found once. V gene TRBV6-1 combines with J gene TRBJ2-4; D uncertain. This CDR3 comprises 12 residues. Trimming removed 1 base at V and 6 bases at J, with 4 bases between. Per the germline V gene, CDR1 is MNHNS and CDR2 is SASEGT. The CDR3 DNA reads as TGTGCCAGCAGTGAAGACGGAAACATTCAGTACTTC. Translating gives CASSEDGNIQYF.

The rearrangement joins TRBV11-3 to TRBJ2-5; a weak D match, TRBD1 (5 bases). The J call may be wrong; the DNA end is better matched by TRBJ2-7. The CDR3 runs to 14 residues. From germline, CDR1 is SGHNT and CDR2 YENEEA. In nucleotides, the CDR3 is TGTGCCAGCAGCTCGATGACAGCCTCCTACGAGCAGTACTTC. Its protein is CASSSMTASYEQYF.

The chain combines TRBV25-1 with TRBJ1-2, with D maybe TRBD1 (5 bases). The CDR3 is 14 residues long. In germline, CDR1 is MGHDK, CDR2 SYGVNS. The V and J ends lost 5 bases and 4 bases respectively, with 14 bases between them. The CDR3: CASSPQGWGYGYTF. The CDR3 DNA sequence: TGTGCCAGCAGTCCTCAGGGATGGGGCTATGGCTACACCTTC.